The present TCR beta chain was sequenced within a study of identical twins. Findings of the study overall: Insertions were reduced in abundant cord blood beta clonotypes but not in memory repertoires.

Germline loops: CDR1 SGHTA, CDR2 FQGNSA. CDR3 length: 12 residues. Trimming stripped 3 bases from V and 12 bases from J, with 12 bases between. cDNA carried unique molecular identifiers, and a universal primer site was added by template switching. Each CDR3 protein is one row after TCRdb ran MiXCR on the 5' RACE reads. The data show 690,000 or so distinct CDR3 sequences, under 9% seen once. The table lists this clonotype with a few counts. Its antigen remains unknown. A further study also used this sample, focusing on yellow fever vaccine responses in identical twins.

The V gene is TRBV7-2, the J gene TRBJ2-1; D is perhaps TRBD2 (6 bases). The source material was PBMCs. The clonotype was recovered from a woman between 18 and 29 years old in good health. The CDR3 spells CASSFTGTRQFF. The CDR3 DNA reads TGTGCCAGCAGCTTCACCGGGACTCGGCAGTTCTTC.